One and the same sample provided the 32 T cell receptor beta chains below, sequenced in a study of early T cells in non-severe SARS-CoV-2 infection. MiXCR, applied by TCRdb to the 5' RACE reads, yields one record per CDR3 protein. The data contain around 72,000 distinct CDR3 sequences, roughly a tenth of them singletons. Sample: whole blood, taken at baseline. Receptor source: an adult who was a healthcare worker with PCR-confirmed SARS-CoV-2 infection or an uninfected control (not recorded which).

This clonotype was found a few times. The chain employs TRBV12-3 or TRBV12-4 and TRBJ1-5, with D unresolved. This CDR3 has 14 residues. The ends were cut back, 2 bases at V and 2 bases at J, with 7 bases in the middle. CDR3 loop: CASSLRQGNQPQHF. The CDR3, as DNA: TGTGCCAGCAGTTTAAGGCAGGGCAATCAGCCCCAGCATTTT.

This clonotype turned up a few times. The chain is built from TRBV11-1 and TRBJ2-3, with unresolved D. Looked up from germline, CDR1 is SGHAT and CDR2 is FQDESV (reference sequence). The CDR3 spans 16 residues. Trimming stripped 5 bases from V and 3 bases from J, with 18 bases between. The chain's CDR3 is CASSPHPGEVTDTQYF. In DNA, the CDR3 is TGTGCCAGCAGCCCCCACCCGGGTGAGGTAACAGATACGCAGTATTTT.

This clonotype occurred a few times. This sequence joins TRBV6-5 and TRBJ1-1; possible D gene TRBD1, 6 bases. The CDR3 sequence is 15 residues long. The V end lost 8 bases, the J end lost 1 base, and 17 bases lay between the germline ends. Germline V gene sequence: CDR1 MNHEY, CDR2 SVGAGI. This CDR3 reads CASRGGQGPNTEAFF. The CDR3 DNA reads TGTGCCAGCCGAGGGGGGCAGGGACCGAACACTGAAGCTTTCTTT.

This clonotype was observed a few times. The V call is TRBV29-1, the J call TRBJ2-6; D not resolved. Germline V CDR1 and CDR2: SQVTM, ANQGSEA. Deletions cut 3 bases from V and 6 bases from J, with 9 bases between. This CDR3 has 13 residues. CDR3 nucleotide sequence: TGCAGCGTTGAGTCCTCTCTGGCCAACGTCCTGACTTTC. Translating it yields CSVESSLANVLTF.

This rearrangement joins TRBV29-1 to TRBJ1-1; D uncertain. The CDR3 is made up of 14 amino acids. From germline, CDR1 is SQVTM and CDR2 ANQGSEA. V lost 0 bases, J lost 1 base, and 9 bases lay in between. The CDR3 coding sequence is TGCAGCGTTGAAGATCGTTATGGGAACACTGAAGCTTTCTTT. It yields the protein CSVEDRYGNTEAFF.

This clonotype was recorded many times. The chain recombines TRBV7-9 with TRBJ1-1; perhaps TRBD1 as D (5 bases). The CDR3 is 11 residues long. Per the germline V gene, CDR1 is SEHNR and CDR2 is FQNEAQ (reference sequence). Trimming cost V 8 bases and J 11 bases, with 15 bases left between them. CDR3 sequence: CASGLTGAAFF. The CDR3 region has the DNA TGTGCCAGCGGACTCACCGGGGCCGCTTTCTTT. Full variable domain (missing parts from reference TRBV7-9 and TRBJ1-1): DTGVSQNPRHKITKRGQNVTFRCDPISEHNRLYWYRQTLGQGPEFLTYFQNEAQLEKSRLLSDRFSAERPKGSFSTLEIQRTEQGDSAMYLCASGLTGAAFFGQGTRLTVV.

The rearrangement joins TRBV3-1 to TRBJ2-1; D call uncertain. This CDR3 has 13 amino acids. CDR1 is LGHDT and CDR2 is YNNKEL in the germline V gene (reference sequence). V gave up 4 bases and J gave up 12 bases, with 16 bases separating them. The CDR3 nucleotides read TGTGCCAGCAGCCCTGGGTCCGCAAGTGGGCAGTTCTTC. Protein product: CASSPGSASGQFF.

The CDR3 region is CASSRRTSGGADEQFF. The CDR3, as DNA: TGTGCCAGCAGCCGCCGGACTAGCGGGGGGGCCGATGAGCAGTTCTTC. V usage is TRBV5-4 and J usage is TRBJ2-1; 15 bases map to TRBD2. This CDR3 is built from 16 residues. With V trimmed by 4 bases and J by 8 bases, 7 bases remained unmatched. CDR1 is SGHNT, CDR2 YYREEE, per germline (reference sequence).

The chain employs TRBV4-3 and TRBJ2-2, with D possibly being TRBD2 (5 bases). Trimming took off 0 bases at V and 0 bases at J, with 11 bases between the two ends. Germline V CDR1 and CDR2: LGHNA, YSLEER. CDR3 length: 17 residues. CDR3 nucleotide sequence: TGCGCCAGCAGCCAAGATATCGCGGGCGCGAACACCGGGGAGCTGTTTTTT. Its translation: CASSQDIAGANTGELFF.

This clonotype was counted only a few times. The V gene is TRBV4-1, the J gene TRBJ2-1, with 8 nucleotides matching TRBD2. CDR3 size: 16 residues. Germline CDR1 is MGHRA and CDR2 is YSYEKL. The junction had 9 bases not matched to a gene; V was cut back by 3 bases and J by 5 bases. This chain's CDR3 is CASSQPGSGGNNEQFF. The CDR3 nucleotides are TGCGCCAGCAGCCAGCCCGGGAGCGGGGGCAACAATGAGCAGTTCTTC.

V gene TRBV30 combines with J gene TRBJ1-3; unclear D gene. Germline CDR1 is GTSNPN and CDR2 is SVGIG (reference sequence). V was pared by 0 bases and J by 0 bases, with 12 bases between. The CDR3 has 16 residues. CDR3 loop: CAWSVESGASGNTIYF. For the CDR3, the DNA is TGTGCCTGGAGTGTGGAATCGGGAGCCTCTGGAAACACCATATATTTT.

This clonotype was observed at least ten times. V and J are TRBV7-9 and TRBJ2-7, with 9 bases identical to TRBD1. Germline assignment: CDR1 SEHNR and CDR2 FQNEAQ (reference sequence). The CDR3 sequence is 15 residues long. Trimming cost V 6 bases and J 4 bases; bases outside gene matches: 10. The CDR3 protein is CASSLPGTGLYEQYF. The CDR3 DNA is TGTGCCAGCAGTCTCCCCGGGACAGGGCTATACGAGCAGTACTTC.

This clonotype has at least ten counts. The chain combines TRBV6-5 with TRBJ1-1; 7 bases match TRBD1. Per germline, CDR1 MNHEY and CDR2 SVGAGI. Unmatched junction bases numbered 8, after V lost 2 bases and J lost 5 bases. CDR3 length: 15 amino acids. Here the CDR3 DNA reads TGTGCCAGCAGTTACCGACAGGGACGATTTACTGAAGCTTTCTTT. The encoded protein is CASSYRQGRFTEAFF.

This clonotype was seen more than once but under ten times. The V call is TRBV6-1, the J call TRBJ1-4; 7 bases are shared with TRBD1. The CDR3 consists of 15 residues. From germline, CDR1 is MNHNS and CDR2 SASEGT. V lost 8 bases, J lost 0 bases, and 6 bases stayed unmatched. The CDR3 here is CASALDRTTNEKLFF. The CDR3, as DNA: TGTGCCAGCGCTCTGGACAGGACAACTAATGAAAAACTGTTTTTT.

This clonotype showed up just a few times. V and J are TRBV11-2 and TRBJ2-7; the D gene could be TRBD1 or TRBD2 (5 bases each). CDR1 and CDR2 from the germline V gene are SGHAT and FQNNGV. The CDR3 has 16 amino acids. The V end lost 6 bases, the J end lost 3 bases, and 21 bases lay between the germline ends. This CDR3 is CASRKTGLPMDYEQYF. The CDR3 nucleotides are TGTGCCAGCAGGAAAACAGGACTGCCAATGGACTACGAGCAGTACTTC.

The sample holds many counts of this clonotype. V usage is TRBV28 and J usage is TRBJ2-1; perhaps TRBD1 as D (6 bases). Germline V CDR1 and CDR2: MDHEN, SYDVKM. This CDR3 is 16 amino acids long. The germline V and J ends were trimmed by 6 bases and 0 bases, with 15 bases remaining between them. The chain's CDR3 is CASRLSGQSSYNEQFF. CDR3 DNA: TGTGCCAGCAGACTCTCTGGACAGAGCTCCTACAATGAGCAGTTCTTC.

This clonotype appeared a few times. The J gene is TRBJ2-5, the V gene TRBV7-9, with D possibly being TRBD2 (5 bases). The germline gives CDR1 SEHNR, CDR2 FQNEAQ (reference sequence). The CDR3 contains 14 residues. V lost 4 bases and J 5 bases, leaving 14 bases between the germline ends. The CDR3 is CASSSDPEVETQYF. DNA for the CDR3: TGTGCCAGCAGCTCCGATCCGGAGGTGGAGACCCAGTACTTC.

This chain links TRBV5-1 with TRBJ1-5; a possible D gene is TRBD1 (6 bases). CDR1 and CDR2 (germline): SGHRS, YFSETQ. V was trimmed by 0 bases and J by 8 bases, leaving 15 bases between them. The CDR3 has 15 amino acids. The CDR3 nucleotides read TGCGCCAGCAGCTTGGGGACAGCCCTAACTGAGCCCCAGCATTTT. Amino acid sequence: CASSLGTALTEPQHF.

This clonotype was detected a few times. J is TRBJ2-3 and V is TRBV12-3 or TRBV12-4, with D unclear. The V gene lost 1 base and the J gene lost 0 bases, with 5 bases spanning the gap. CDR3 length: 14 amino acids. CDR3: CASSLDNSTDTQYF. The CDR3 DNA reads as TGTGCCAGCAGTTTAGACAACAGCACAGATACGCAGTATTTT.

Notes on this clonotype: The junction does not match germline at one end; this may be a read error. The chain is built from TRBV2 and TRBJ2-7; the D gene is possibly TRBD1 (6 bases). This CDR3 contains 14 residues. CDR1 and CDR2 (germline): SNHLY, FYNNEI. CDR3 in DNA: TGTGCCAGCAGGGAAGGACAGCCCGTCGACGAGCAGTACTTC. It is translated as CASREGQPVDEQYF.

This chain uses TRBV5-6 with TRBJ1-3; D is undetermined. The CDR3 has 15 amino acids. Between the trimmed V and J ends, which lost 2 bases and 0 bases, there was a span of 9 bases. Germline loops: CDR1 SGHDT, CDR2 YYEEEE. CDR3 amino acids: CASSFLQSSGNTIYF. The DNA of the CDR3 is TGTGCCAGCAGCTTCCTACAGAGCTCTGGAAACACCATATATTTT.

The gene calls are TRBV30 and TRBJ2-3, with D unresolved. The ends were cut back, 3 bases at V and 1 base at J, with 11 bases in the middle. CDR1 and CDR2 (germline): GTSNPN, SVGIG (reference sequence). The CDR3 is 14 amino acids. The DNA for the CDR3 is TGTGCCTGGAGGCTGGTAGGCGGCACAGATACGCAGTATTTT. Encoded protein: CAWRLVGGTDTQYF.

The rearrangement joins TRBV7-6 to TRBJ1-1; the D gene is possibly TRBD1 (6 bases). Deletions cut 5 bases from V and 0 bases from J, with 16 bases between. The CDR3 loop spans 16 amino acids. Looked up from germline, CDR1 is SGHVS and CDR2 is FNYEAQ. The CDR3 DNA follows: TGTGCCAGCAGCCGAACTAGGGGGGGCATGAACACTGAAGCTTTCTTT. Protein: CASSRTRGGMNTEAFF. Using reference TRBV7-6 and TRBJ1-1 for the parts outside the CDR3, the full variable domain is GAGVSQSPRYKVTKRGQDVALRCDPISGHVSLYWYRQALGQGPEFLTYFNYEAQQDKSGLPNDRFSAERPEGSISTLTIQRTEQRDSAMYRCASSRTRGGMNTEAFFGQGTRLTVV.

This clonotype was seen a handful of times. V is TRBV6-2 or TRBV6-3 and J is TRBJ2-7, with 7 positions matching TRBD1. The CDR3 runs to 14 residues. V lost 2 bases and J lost 2; bases outside the gene matches: 3. The V gene's germline CDR1 is MNHEY and CDR2 SVGEGT. CDR3 residues: CASSYQGQTYEQYF. DNA of the CDR3: TGTGCCAGCAGTTACCAGGGACAGACCTACGAGCAGTACTTC.

This clonotype was found many times. This CDR3 reads CAWALQENTEAFF. The DNA of the CDR3 is TGTGCCTGGGCCCTACAGGAGAACACTGAAGCTTTCTTT. V gene TRBV30 combines with J gene TRBJ1-1, with a tentative D call TRBD1 (5 bases). Trimming removed 5 bases from V and 1 base from J, with 11 bases in between. This CDR3 spans 13 amino acids. Germline loops: CDR1 GTSNPN, CDR2 SVGIG (reference sequence).

This clonotype showed up many times. V gene TRBV11-3 combines with J gene TRBJ1-1; the D gene is possibly TRBD1 (5 bases). Per the germline V gene, CDR1 is SGHNT and CDR2 is YENEEA. V was clipped by 5 bases and J by 1 base, with 11 bases between them. The CDR3 runs to 14 residues. For the CDR3, the DNA is TGTGCCAGCAGCCTTGACAGCACGAACACTGAAGCTTTCTTT. Its translation is CASSLDSTNTEAFF.

V and J are TRBV3-1 and TRBJ1-2; D is possibly TRBD1 (6 bases). Germline-derived CDR1 and CDR2 are LGHDT and YNNKEL (reference sequence). The CDR3 is 14 amino acids. The V end was cut by 0 bases, the J end by 6 bases, with 11 bases between. The DNA of the CDR3 is TGTGCCAGCAGCCAAGAAGGGGGGCTAGATGGCTACACCTTC. Translated: CASSQEGGLDGYTF. Full variable domain (rest looked up from reference TRBV3-1 and TRBJ1-2): DTAVSQTPKYLVTQMGNDKSIKCEQNLGHDTMYWYKQDSKKFLKIMFSYNNKELIINETVPNRFSPKSPDKAHLNLHINSLELGDSAVYFCASSQEGGLDGYTFGSGTRLTVV.

This chain links TRBV18 with TRBJ2-7; D call uncertain. CDR1 KGHSH and CDR2 LQKENI come from the germline V gene. Trimming removed 1 base at V and 6 bases at J, with 13 bases between. The CDR3 length is 14 residues. The CDR3 region is CASSPRTAFSEQYF. The DNA of the CDR3 is TGTGCCAGCTCACCACGGACGGCTTTTTCCGAGCAGTACTTC.

Many counts were recorded for this clonotype. The J gene is TRBJ2-1, the V gene TRBV29-1; 7 bases align to TRBD2. This CDR3 is 14 amino acids long. V lost 3 bases to trimming and J lost 6 bases; unmatched junction nucleotides: 8. Per the germline V gene, CDR1 is SQVTM and CDR2 is ANQGSEA. Written as DNA, the CDR3 is TGCAGCGTTGACCAAGCGGGGATCCTCAATGAGCAGTTCTTC. Amino acid sequence: CSVDQAGILNEQFF.

The rearrangement uses TRBV12-3 or TRBV12-4 and TRBJ2-1; possible D gene TRBD2, 7 bases. The CDR3 covers 18 residues. V was shortened by 3 bases and J by 1 base, with 19 bases between the two germline ends. The CDR3 reads CASSFVSGGRSSYNEQFF. CDR3 nucleotides: TGTGCCAGCAGTTTTGTTTCGGGGGGCCGGTCGTCCTACAATGAGCAGTTCTTC.

The V and J genes are TRBV12-3 or TRBV12-4 and TRBJ2-3; 11 bases match TRBD2. V was pared by 7 bases and J by 0 bases, with 0 bases of the junction left unmatched. This CDR3 comprises 14 residues. CDR3 sequence reads: CASTSGGSTDTQYF. The CDR3 DNA is TGTGCCAGCACTAGCGGGGGGAGCACAGATACGCAGTATTTT.

This clonotype came up a few times. The V gene is TRBV7-2, the J gene TRBJ2-3; 7 nucleotides line up with TRBD1. Germline V gene sequence: CDR1 SGHTA, CDR2 FQGNSA. The J segment lost 2 bases and the V segment lost 6 bases, leaving 8 bases of the junction unmatched. CDR3 length equals 15 residues. CDR3 DNA sequence: TGTGCCAGCAGGAGGGACAGAGGATTCACAGATACGCAGTATTTT. Its translation: CASRRDRGFTDTQYF.